A selection of T cell receptor beta chains follows, all from one sample in a study of cytomegalovirus exposure and HLA in healthy donors. Clones were read by immunoSEQ multiplex PCR, and TCRdb kept only the in-frame ones, dropping some. In the table there are over 120,000 clones, roughly 10% of which are singletons. Source material: PBMCs. These receptors were obtained from a man aged 45-65 years in good health and CMV-seronegative. Both conserved end residues are part of each CDR3. The D gene is left open where the match is weak. The size field is filled for only some rows; it gives once, few, many or a size class.

CDR3,DNA,D,J,size,V
CASSPAGVYTEASF,TGTGCCAGCAGCCCGGCCGGGGTTTACACTGAAGCTTCCTTT,.,TRBJ1-1,.,TRBV5-4
CASSDGTGIHISAFF,TGTGCCAGCAGTGACGGGACAGGGATTCATATATCGGCTTTCTTT,TRBD1,TRBJ1-1,few,TRBV2
CASSATAGLGNTEAFF,TGTGCCAGCAGTGCTACAGCCGGTTTGGGGAACACTGAAGCTTTCTTT,.,TRBJ1-1,.,TRBV6-1
CASSSPTGGKVFYNEQFF,TGTGCCAGCAGTTCCCCGACAGGGGGAAAAGTCTTCTACAATGAGCAGTTCTTC,TRBD1,TRBJ2-1,few,TRBV27
CATSRDKESQYF,TGTGCCACCAGCAGAGATAAGGAGAGCCAGTACTTC,.,TRBJ2-5,.,TRBV15
CASRQGRDRGSNTEAFF,TGCGCCAGCAGACAAGGTCGGGACAGGGGATCGAACACTGAAGCTTTCTTT,TRBD1,TRBJ1-1,few,TRBV4-1
CAGGYVTSGMTDTQYF,TGTGCCGGGGGCTATGTGACTAGCGGGATGACAGATACGCAGTATTTT,TRBD2,TRBJ2-3,.,TRBV2
CAWKGSGKSTYEQYF,TGTGCCTGGAAAGGAAGCGGGAAATCAACCTACGAGCAGTACTTC,TRBD2,TRBJ2-7,few,TRBV30
CASSIGGRGETQYF,TGTGCCAGTAGTATAGGCGGCAGGGGTGAGACCCAGTACTTC,.,TRBJ2-5,.,TRBV19
CASSQDRAISYEQYF,TGTGCCAGCAGCCAAGACAGGGCGATTTCCTACGAGCAGTACTTC,TRBD1,TRBJ2-7,.,TRBV7-8
CASSYQENTGELFF,TGTGCCAGCAGTTACCAGGAGAACACCGGGGAGCTGTTTTTT,.,TRBJ2-2,few,TRBV6-6
CASSAGMNTEAFF,TGCGCCAGCAGCGCAGGGATGAACACTGAAGCTTTCTTT,.,TRBJ1-1,few,TRBV10-1
CASSHDRGTEAFF,TGTGCCAGCAGCCATGACAGGGGCACTGAAGCTTTCTTT,TRBD1,TRBJ1-1,.,TRBV14
CASSPGPLSKNSNQPQHF,TGCGCCAGCAGCCCGGGTCCCTTAAGTAAAAATAGCAATCAGCCCCAGCATTTT,.,TRBJ1-5,.,TRBV5-1
CASSTGQGREQYF,TGTGCCAGTAGTACCGGACAGGGCCGCGAGCAGTACTTC,TRBD1,TRBJ2-7,.,TRBV19
CAISESKGQAYTYGYTF,TGTGCCATCAGTGAGTCCAAGGGACAGGCCTACACCTATGGCTACACCTTC,TRBD1,TRBJ1-2,few,TRBV10-3
CASSSGQGTNTGELFF,TGCGCCAGCAGCTCCGGCCAGGGGACGAACACCGGGGAGCTGTTTTTT,.,TRBJ2-2,.,TRBV5-1
CASTSQGGPTYNEQFF,TGTGCCAGTACCTCACAGGGGGGCCCTACCTACAATGAGCAGTTCTTC,TRBD1,TRBJ2-1,.,TRBV19
CASSLPQGRGEAFF,TGTGCCAGCAGCTTGCCTCAGGGGAGGGGTGAAGCTTTCTTT,.,TRBJ1-1,few,TRBV7-9
CAWSPGMAEAFF,TGTGCCTGGAGCCCAGGGATGGCTGAAGCTTTCTTT,.,TRBJ1-1,few,TRBV30
CASSEAWREAVNEQYF,TGTGCCAGCAGTGAAGCTTGGCGGGAGGCGGTCAACGAGCAGTACTTC,TRBD2,TRBJ2-7,.,TRBV2
CASNQVGPGSEKLFF,TGCGCCAGCAACCAAGTTGGGCCGGGGAGCGAAAAACTGTTTTTT,.,TRBJ1-4,.,TRBV4-1
CASSQETGGIGQPQHF,TGCGCCAGCAGCCAGGAGACAGGGGGGATAGGTCAGCCCCAGCATTTT,TRBD1,TRBJ1-5,few,TRBV4-1
CASSLAGAANTEASF,TGCGCCAGCAGCTTAGCGGGAGCTGCGAACACTGAAGCTTCCTTT,.,TRBJ1-1,.,TRBV5-1
CASSPGSNYGYTF,TGTGCCAGCAGCCCCGGGTCTAACTATGGCTACACCTTC,.,TRBJ1-2,.,TRBV5-4
CASRPGTWENTEAFF,TGTGCCAGCAGGCCGGGGACATGGGAGAACACTGAAGCTTTCTTT,.,TRBJ1-1,few,TRBV7-9
CASSREDYTEAFF,TGTGCCAGTAGTCGGGAGGATTACACTGAAGCTTTCTTT,.,TRBJ1-1,.,TRBV19
CATSEAGRQTDTQYF,TGTGCCACCAGCGAAGCGGGACGACAGACAGATACGCAGTATTTT,TRBD2,TRBJ2-3,few,TRBV15
CASSEPGQGNQPQHF,TGTGCCAGCAGTGAACCCGGACAGGGCAATCAGCCCCAGCATTTT,TRBD1,TRBJ1-5,.,TRBV2
CASSGGAHGGKNTEAFF,TGTGCCAGCAGTGGGGGGGCCCACGGGGGGAAGAACACTGAAGCTTTCTTT,.,TRBJ1-1,few,TRBV6-1
CASSWGQSYEQYF,TGCGCCAGCAGCTGGGGACAATCCTACGAGCAGTACTTC,.,TRBJ2-7,.,TRBV5-1
CASRAGTSSSYEQYF,TGTGCCAGCAGAGCCGGGACTTCAAGCTCCTACGAGCAGTACTTC,.,TRBJ2-7,.,TRBV5-4
CAWRGNYGYTF,TGTGCCTGGCGAGGGAACTATGGCTACACCTTC,.,TRBJ1-2,.,TRBV30
CASSQGRGQPQHF,TGTGCCAGCAGCCAGGGACGGGGGCAGCCCCAGCATTTT,.,TRBJ1-5,few,TRBV7-7
CASSQLAGGAGNTIYF,TGCGCCAGCAGCCAGCTCGCAGGGGGCGCTGGAAACACCATATATTTT,TRBD1,TRBJ1-3,few,TRBV4-1
CASSLFQGGTEAFF,TGTGCCAGCAGCTTATTTCAGGGGGGCACTGAAGCTTTCTTT,TRBD1,TRBJ1-1,.,TRBV7-2
CSALRGTQYF,TGCAGTGCCCTACGGGGAACCCAGTACTTC,.,TRBJ2-5,few,TRBV20-1
CASSVGSRRGRLSGYTF,TGTGCCAGCAGCGTAGGGAGCCGGAGGGGCCGGCTCTCTGGCTACACCTTC,.,TRBJ1-2,.,TRBV9
CASSLVVGQDNNEQFF,TGCGCCAGCAGCTTGGTGGTGGGACAAGACAACAATGAGCAGTTCTTC,.,TRBJ2-1,.,TRBV5-1
CASLNGGTGELFF,TGTGCCAGCTTAAACGGGGGCACCGGGGAGCTGTTTTTT,.,TRBJ2-2,.,TRBV28
CASSAASGGGTDTQYF,TGTGCCAGCAGCGCCGCCAGCGGGGGTGGCACAGATACGCAGTATTTT,TRBD2,TRBJ2-3,.,TRBV7-3
CASSLGGVLYNEQFF,TGTGCCAGCAGTTTAGGGGGGGTGCTTTACAATGAGCAGTTCTTC,.,TRBJ2-1,.,TRBV25-1
CASSPPGQGGQPQHF,TGTGCCAGCTCACCCCCCGGACAGGGCGGTCAGCCCCAGCATTTT,TRBD1,TRBJ1-5,few,TRBV18
CASSLFGAGVSNQPQHF,TGTGCCAGCAGTTTGTTCGGGGCAGGGGTTAGCAATCAGCCCCAGCATTTT,.,TRBJ1-5,few,TRBV27
CASGPRGGYEQFF,TGTGCCAGCGGCCCCCGGGGGGGTTATGAGCAGTTCTTC,TRBD2,TRBJ2-1,.,TRBV7-2